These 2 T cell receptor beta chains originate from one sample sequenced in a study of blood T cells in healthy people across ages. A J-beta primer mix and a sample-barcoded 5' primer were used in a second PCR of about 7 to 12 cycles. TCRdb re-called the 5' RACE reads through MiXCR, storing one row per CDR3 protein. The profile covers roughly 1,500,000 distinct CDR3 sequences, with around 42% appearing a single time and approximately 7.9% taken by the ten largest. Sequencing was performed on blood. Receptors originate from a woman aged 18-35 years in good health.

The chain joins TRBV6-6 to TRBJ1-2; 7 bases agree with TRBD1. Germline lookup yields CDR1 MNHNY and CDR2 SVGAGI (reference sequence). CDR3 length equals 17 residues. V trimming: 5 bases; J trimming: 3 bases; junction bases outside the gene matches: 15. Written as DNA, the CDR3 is TGTGCCAGCAGTCCGGGTCCCGAGACAGGGAACGACTATGGCTACACCTTC. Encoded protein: CASSPGPETGNDYGYTF.

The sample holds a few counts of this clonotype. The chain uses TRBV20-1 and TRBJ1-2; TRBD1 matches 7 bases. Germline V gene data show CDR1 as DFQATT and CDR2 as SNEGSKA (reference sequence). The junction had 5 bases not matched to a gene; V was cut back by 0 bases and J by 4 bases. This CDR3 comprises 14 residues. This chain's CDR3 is CSARDPGGSYGYTF. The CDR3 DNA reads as TGCAGTGCTAGAGATCCAGGGGGGAGCTATGGCTACACCTTC.